The 5 T cell receptor beta chains below were found in one sample sequenced in a study of CD8 T cells in ankylosing spondylitis. No antigen has been assigned to these receptors. Study-wide results and caveats: Characteristic of ankylosing spondylitis blood, it appeared, was a TCR beta motif comprising several highly homologous variants.

TCRdb itself ran the 5' RACE reads through MiXCR, one entry per CDR3 protein. The profile covers 400,000 to 450,000 distinct CDR3 sequences, with 15% to 20% appearing a single time and 0.85% to 1.3% taken by the ten largest. Material: blood, either unsorted or a sorted T cell fraction (not recorded which). Receptors originate from a male donor with ankylosing spondylitis.

This clonotype was counted only a few times. The J gene is TRBJ1-5, the V gene TRBV6-1; no clear D gene. Germline V gene sequence: CDR1 MNHNS, CDR2 SASEGT. This CDR3 contains 15 residues. V lost 5 bases, J lost 7 bases, and 18 bases lay in between. CDR3: CASSPPDDYSQPQHF. The CDR3 DNA is TGTGCCAGCAGTCCCCCCGATGACTACTCCCAGCCCCAGCATTTT.

The rearrangement joins TRBV20-1 to TRBJ2-3, with a tentative D call TRBD2 (6 bases). The CDR3 is made up of 14 amino acids. Germline CDR1 is DFQATT and CDR2 is SNEGSKA (reference sequence). Trimming shortened V by 0 bases and J by 6 bases, and 13 bases separated the two germline ends. This chain's CDR3 is CSARDRGTRDTQYF. For the CDR3, the DNA is TGCAGTGCTAGAGATCGAGGGACTCGGGATACGCAGTATTTT.

The gene calls are TRBV15 and TRBJ1-3; tentatively, D is TRBD1 (6 bases). This CDR3 is 19 amino acids long. Germline V gene data show CDR1 as LNHNV and CDR2 as YYDKDF (reference sequence). V gave up 0 bases and J gave up 0 bases, with 18 bases separating them. The CDR3 region is CATSRDLGQGYISGNTIYF. The CDR3 bases are TGTGCCACCAGCAGAGATTTAGGGCAGGGGTATATCTCTGGAAACACCATATATTTT. Supplemented by reference TRBV15 and TRBJ1-3, the full variable domain reads DAMVIQNPRYQVTQFGKPVTLSCSQTLNHNVMYWYQQKSSQAPKLLFHYYDKDFNNEADTPDNFQSRRPNTSFCFLDIRSPGLGDTAMYLCATSRDLGQGYISGNTIYFGEGSWLTVV.

This chain links TRBV18 with TRBJ1-1, with TRBD1 as a possible D gene (5 bases). CDR1 is KGHSH and CDR2 is LQKENI in the germline V gene. This CDR3 region has 14 residues. V lost 2 bases to trimming and J lost 2 bases, with 9 bases between them. The CDR3 DNA is TGTGCCAGCTCACCATGGGGACGAAACACTGAAGCTTTCTTT. This gives the protein CASSPWGRNTEAFF.

This clonotype showed up just a few times. The chain joins TRBV10-3 to TRBJ1-1, with D uncertain. V shed 6 bases and J shed 3 bases, with 11 bases lying between them. The CDR3 has 13 amino acids. Germline loops: CDR1 ENHRY, CDR2 SYGVKD. The CDR3 DNA follows: TGTGCCATCAGGTTGGACGGATACACTGAAGCTTTCTTT. This sequence encodes CAIRLDGYTEAFF.